This TCR beta chain originates from a study of blood T cell repertoires in COVID-19 (dated by TCRdb to 2019 to 2021). For the study in its entirety: Collaborator samples came from the United States, Italy and Spain and covered acute and convalescent phases of COVID-19. A de-identified subject ID, COVID-19 status, age in years and sex were almost always included in the sample metadata. The repertoires were made available in a free public database intended to serve as a resource for research on the immune response to SARS-CoV-2. Samples were obtained from the ongoing ImmuneRACE study (first 160 participants) and from 1,000 to 1,500 subjects provided by 6 global collaborators. Where HLA class I and class II types were available, the types were taken from metadata supplied by the sample provider, not from assay-based typing. Subjects who had been exposed to COVID-19, were actively infected with it, or had recovered from it provided the deeply sampled blood TCRbeta repertoires that made up the dataset. The prospective study material was composed of cDNA or gDNA derived from T cells, B-cell-depleted T cells, or PBMCs.

What the authors observed across the whole study: The quantity of clinical and demographic metadata differed by source and by participant and was supplied without curation.

This clone was detected only once. What antigen it recognizes has not been identified. No base quality information exists; no much larger clone differs at one position. TCRbeta CDR3 regions were amplified from genomic DNA by means of the immunoSEQ Assay, a bias-controlled multiplex PCR. As for the original processing: Nucleated cell counts per sample were estimated from amplification of reference gene primers within the assay. To quantify the absolute abundance of each unique TCRbeta CDR3 rearrangement, sequence reads were collapsed and filtered. Productive Simpson clonality was computed per sample as the square root of Simpson's diversity index over productive rearrangements. TCRdb holds this immuneACCESS table with in-frame rearrangements only. Some clones are missing; in checked studies, unresolved V genes explain under half, and the rest has no known cause. That table gives V, J and clone size, and the DNA gave D and trimming. The sample includes about 160,000 clones, with 85% observed a single time. The biggest ten clones account for about 3.5% of the sample.

The CDR3 numbers 16 residues from cysteine through phenylalanine. The CDR3 DNA has 48 bases and is translated from base 1. Unmatched junction bases come to 7, with V trimmed by 3 bases and J by 6 bases. CDR1 SGHTA and CDR2 FQGNSA were looked up in the germline V gene. Collaborating institutions collected whole blood in K2EDTA tubes following their own protocols. For TCRbeta analysis, collaborators shipped samples in one of three forms: frozen whole blood, isolated PBMCs, or DNA extracted from either of those sample types. What was sequenced was peripheral blood. The TCR sequence derives from a human donor with acute or convalescent COVID-19. The donor label of this sample is uncertain. The chain couples TRBV7-2 to TRBJ2-1, with 11 junctional bases fitting TRBD1. The bases read TGTGCCAGCAGCTTGCAAACCGGGACAGGGGGCAATGAGCAGTTCTTC. It translates to CASSLQTGTGGNEQFF. The CDR3 plus the reference TRBV7-2 and TRBJ2-1 genes for the other parts give the full variable domain: GAGVSQSPSNKVTEKGKDVELRCDPISGHTALYWYRQSLGQGLEFLIYFQGNSAPDKSGLPSDRFSAERTGGSVSTLTIQRTQQEDSAVYLCASSLQTGTGGNEQFFGPGTRLTVL.